This T cell receptor beta chain came from a study of beta chain features in type 1 diabetes listed by TCRdb under 2018. Background for the entire study: Mean age, gender distribution, total cell number and subset yield did not differ between patients and healthy donors. A total of over 95,000,000 sorted cells were examined across all samples, and RNA yield correlated strongly with the number of cells per subset. In the study, recently diagnosed type 1 diabetes patients and matched healthy donors were compared on the TCRB repertoires of their sorted circulating CD4+ T cell subsets. Naive and central memory subsets were obtained from all 30 or so donors, but regulatory and stem cell-like memory subsets were isolated from only 8 patients and roughly 8 healthy donors. Study-wide findings and limitations: Naive, central memory and regulatory TCRB repertoires appeared to be more alike among patients than among healthy donors. A moderate but significant shortening of TCRB CDR3 length was observed in type 1 diabetes patients in all four CD4+ subsets. Sequencing cDNA rather than genomic DNA could over-represent highly expressing activated cells, although activation and CD3 levels did not differ between groups. Because small numbers of individuals were included in the HLA sub-analyses, any influence of HLA type on TCRB rearrangement was left unresolved. Fewer insertions and more nucleotide deletions at VDJ recombination sites were observed in patients with type 1 diabetes, implying thymic rearrangement abnormalities. PCR may preferentially amplify shorter templates, but because patient and control samples were amplified and corrected together, any resulting skew would affect both groups equally.

All of the isolated RNA was reverse transcribed with the High Capacity cDNA Reverse Transcription Kit, so expressed TCRB transcripts were sequenced. Deep immunoSEQ sequencing was performed on naive, central memory and regulatory T cell samples, with an average of roughly 3.3 million total reads per sample. Sorted cells were lysed in RLT buffer, and RNA was extracted using DNase-treated RNeasy Micro or Mini kits according to cell number. Each cell subset was processed on its own to prevent cross-contamination, while patient and healthy donor samples were processed together. Using the immunoSEQ multiplex PCR, TCRB sequences were amplified from cDNA into 87-bp fragments spanning the CDR3 region. Sequencing of the amplicons was done on the Illumina HiSeq platform. The source study handled its data this way. Synthetic template baselines were used to correct PCR bias computationally, reads within Hamming distance 2 were collapsed together, and singletons that could not be merged were discarded. Reads were aligned against IMGT so that V, D and J genes, CDR3 length and insertions or deletions at six rearrangement sites could be assigned. Clonotype counts were normalized to sorted cell number within each subset before computing true diversity and Gini coefficients with the tcR R package. Repertoire sharing was quantified using the overlap coefficient calculated on TCRB nucleotide sequences. As a proxy for the pre-selection repertoire, out-of-frame TCRB sequences from naive cells were analyzed. In its TCRdb copy, this immuneACCESS table keeps in-frame sequences only and misses some clones. Where compared with another copy, unresolved V genes explain less than half of these, and the others have no known cause. The DNA was the basis for D and trimming; V, J and clone size are from that table. Across this sample there are around 400,000 clones, with about 16% seen only once. Approximately 0.019% of the sample is in the top ten clones.

About this clone itself: It lacks a known antigen. Its ends do not fully match the called genes, so a read error is possible.

From each donor, a single peripheral blood sample of about 120 mL on average was drawn into heparinised tubes. Naive, central memory, regulatory and stem cell-like memory CD4+ T cells were sorted on a BD FACSAria II using a panel including CD45RO, CCR7, CD25, CD127, CD95 and CD27. Purity was above 95% for every sorted population. PBMCs were separated immediately by Lymphoprep density gradient centrifugation and were stained directly, without being cultured. Samples were stained and sorted in pairs, with one healthy donor and one patient per experiment, so that batch effects were minimized. The CDR3 contains 13 residues, cysteine and phenylalanine counted. Solely the CDR3 DNA is kept, with 39 bases framed from the first base. CDR1 and CDR2 are drawn from the germline V gene (reference sequence): LNHDA, SQIVND.

The sequencing input was naive CD4+ T cells from blood. Explained via the paper, the cell subset or site label denotes: true naive CD4+ T cells. The clonotype originates from a woman aged 18 to 35 in good health. In this chain, TRBV19 is recombined with TRBJ2-5; TRBD1 fits 7 bases in the junction. Here is the DNA: TGTGCCGGTAGTAAGGACAGGATGGAGACCCAGTACTTC. Its protein product is CAGSKDRMETQYF.